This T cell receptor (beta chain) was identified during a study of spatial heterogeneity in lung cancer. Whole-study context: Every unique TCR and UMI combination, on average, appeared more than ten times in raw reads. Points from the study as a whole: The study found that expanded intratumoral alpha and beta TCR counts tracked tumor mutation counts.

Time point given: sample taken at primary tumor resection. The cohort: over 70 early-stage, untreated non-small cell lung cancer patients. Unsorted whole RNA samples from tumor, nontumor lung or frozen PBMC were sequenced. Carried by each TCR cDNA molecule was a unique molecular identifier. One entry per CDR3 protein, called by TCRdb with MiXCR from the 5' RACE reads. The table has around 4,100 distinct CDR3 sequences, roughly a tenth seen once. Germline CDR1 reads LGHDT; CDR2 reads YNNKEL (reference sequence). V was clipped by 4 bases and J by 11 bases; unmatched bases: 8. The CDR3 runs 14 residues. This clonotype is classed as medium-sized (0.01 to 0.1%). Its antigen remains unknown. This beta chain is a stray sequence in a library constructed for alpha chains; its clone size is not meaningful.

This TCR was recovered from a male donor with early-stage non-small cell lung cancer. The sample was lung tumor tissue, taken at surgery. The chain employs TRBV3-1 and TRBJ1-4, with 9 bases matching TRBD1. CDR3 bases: TGTGCCAGCAGCCCCCGGGACAGGGATGGGAAACTGTTTTTT. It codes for CASSPRDRDGKLFF.